This TCR beta chain was obtained from a study of T-cell memory formation after mild COVID-19. As for the study in general: TCR clusters were largely donor specific. The study's findings and limits: The study found balanced CD4/CD8 in clones contracting day 15 to 85 and a CD4+ lean in later expanders. There was no confirmation that second-wave clones peaking on day 37 were SARS-CoV-2 specific. Certain responding clones were present in pre-infection memory, suggesting participation of cross-reactive memory.

The V and J ends lost 5 bases and 5 bases, in that order; junction bases with no gene match: 6. This CDR3 comprises 14 residues. Germline-derived CDR1 and CDR2 are SGHTA and FQGTGA. In TCRdb, the 5' RACE reads were re-called with MiXCR into one record per CDR3 protein. The top ten clones hold roughly 13% of a sample with roughly 320,000 distinct CDR3 sequences, around 30% of them seen once. Comments on this clonotype: The antigen is unknown.

The TCR sequence derives from an adult woman who had mild COVID-19 (a few samples of this study predate the infection). Cell type and time point are not known. The V gene is TRBV7-3, the J gene TRBJ2-5, with 9 bases matching TRBD2. Material for sequencing was PBMCs or a T cell subset sorted from them (not recorded which). In DNA form, the CDR3 reads TGTGCCAGCAGCCCCATGGCGGGGGGGGAGACCCAGTACTTC. Amino acid sequence: CASSPMAGGETQYF.